These T cell receptor beta chains were read from a single sample in a study of T cells in Graves' hyperthyroidism and ophthalmopathy. TCRdb analysed the multiplex PCR reads with MiXCR anew, one entry per CDR3 protein. The sample has under 400,000 distinct CDR3 sequences; over 11% are singletons. Sequencing was performed on blood. Receptors originate from an older woman with Graves' hyperthyroidism. Each CDR3 is given with its conserved first and last residue. D genes are given only for firm matches. Size tells how often a clone was seen (once, few, many) or the class of an expanded clone, and some rows leave it out.

v_gene	d_gene	len	j_gene	abundance	CDR3aa	CDR3nt
TRBV15	TRBD1	15	TRBJ2-7	many	CATSREWDRVNEQYF	TGTGCCACCAGCAGAGAATGGGACAGGGTGAACGAGCAGTACTTC
TRBV2	-	18	TRBJ2-6	few	CASSEKGPKLSGANVLTF	TGTGCCAGCAGTGAGAAGGGGCCGAAGCTCTCTGGGGCCAACGTCCTGACTTTC
TRBV13	TRBD2	16	TRBJ2-7	many	CASSSRTSGRSNEQYF	TGTGCCAGCAGCTCCCGGACTAGCGGGAGATCGAACGAGCAGTACTTC
TRBV5-1	TRBD1	15	TRBJ2-2	-	CASSGGTGNTGELFF	TGCGCCAGCAGCGGCGGGACAGGGAACACCGGGGAGCTGTTTTTT
TRBV6-5	-	12	TRBJ1-1	many	CASSYISTEAFF	TGTGCCAGCAGTTACATAAGTACTGAAGCTTTCTTT
TRBV18	-	15	TRBJ2-7	many	CASSPPNSGHNEQYF	TGTGCCAGCTCACCACCGAATAGCGGTCACAACGAGCAGTACTTC
TRBV11-3	TRBD1	16	TRBJ2-1	many	CASSARIRTGINEQFF	TGTGCCAGCAGCGCCAGGATAAGGACAGGGATCAATGAGCAGTTCTTC
TRBV12-3/TRBV12-4	TRBD1	17	TRBJ1-2	-	CASSTRVTGGYGYGYTF	TGTGCCAGCAGCACCCGCGTTACAGGGGGCTACGGCTATGGCTACACCTTC
TRBV29-1	-	11	TRBJ2-7	many	CSVGSAREQYF	TGCAGCGTTGGTAGCGCCCGCGAGCAGTACTTC
TRBV20-1	-	12	TRBJ2-7	many	CSASGLGYEQYF	TGCAGTGCTAGCGGTTTAGGGTACGAGCAGTACTTC
TRBV11-3	TRBD2	13	TRBJ2-7	many	CASSAGTSNEQYF	TGTGCCAGCAGCGCCGGGACTAGTAACGAGCAGTACTTC
TRBV12-3/TRBV12-4	-	14	TRBJ2-1	many	CASSLGVKNNEQFF	TGTGCCAGCAGTTTAGGGGTCAAGAACAATGAGCAGTTCTTC
TRBV2	-	17	TRBJ2-3	-	CASKGQQSSPSTDTQYF	TGTGCCAGCAAGGGGCAGCAGTCAAGTCCTAGCACAGATACGCAGTATTTT
TRBV11-2	-	15	TRBJ1-5	many	CASSLTGNSNQPQHF	TGTGCCAGCAGCTTAACAGGGAATAGCAATCAGCCCCAGCATTTT
TRBV7-2	TRBD2	20	TRBJ2-2	-	CASSSPRTLAGFWGTGELFF	TGTGCCAGCAGCTCCCCCCGGACGCTAGCGGGATTTTGGGGCACCGGGGAGCTGTTTTTT
TRBV19	-	14	TRBJ2-7	many	CASSMTAANYEQYF	TGTGCCAGTAGTATGACAGCCGCGAACTACGAGCAGTACTTC
TRBV18	TRBD2	15	TRBJ2-3	many	CASSREALSTDTQYF	TGTGCCAGTTCCCGGGAGGCCCTCAGCACAGATACGCAGTATTTT
TRBV5-5	-	14	TRBJ2-3	many	CASSFQILADTQYF	TGTGCCAGCAGCTTTCAGATTCTCGCAGATACGCAGTATTTT
TRBV7-2	-	14	TRBJ1-1	many	CASSTYTRETEAFF	TGTGCCAGCAGCACCTATACCCGAGAAACTGAAGCTTTCTTT
TRBV7-9	TRBD2	15	TRBJ2-2	many	CASRGLAGDTGELFF	TGTGCCAGCAGGGGACTAGCGGGAGATACCGGGGAGCTGTTTTTT
TRBV24-1	-	14	TRBJ1-2	-	CATSPGNGGHGYTF	TGTGCCACCAGTCCTGGGAACGGCGGCCATGGCTACACCTTC
TRBV10-3	TRBD1	13	TRBJ1-2	many	CAIAPGQGYGYTF	TGTGCCATTGCTCCGGGACAGGGTTATGGCTACACCTTC
TRBV18	-	13	TRBJ2-1	many	CASSPGSFGEQFF	TGTGCCAGCTCACCGGGGAGTTTCGGTGAGCAGTTCTTC
TRBV12-3/TRBV12-4	-	13	TRBJ2-7	many	CASQPAPGGEQYF	TGTGCCAGCCAACCGGCTCCAGGAGGGGAGCAGTACTTC
TRBV20-1	TRBD1	17	TRBJ2-3	many	CSAFPLRGTGGTDTQYF	TGCAGCGCTTTCCCCCTCCGCGGGACAGGGGGCACAGATACGCAGTATTTT
TRBV5-1	TRBD1	14	TRBJ2-7	few	CASSLVTGSVEQYF	TGCGCCAGCAGCTTGGTGACAGGGAGCGTCGAGCAGTACTTC
TRBV10-3	TRBD1	14	TRBJ1-2	many	CAISDGTGGHGYTF	TGTGCCATCAGTGATGGGACAGGGGGCCATGGCTACACCTTC
TRBV5-1	-	14	TRBJ1-1	many	CASRATGINTEAFF	TGCGCCAGCAGGGCCACCGGGATAAACACTGAAGCTTTCTTT
TRBV27	-	12	TRBJ1-5	-	CASNNRGQPQHF	TGTGCCAGCAATAACCGGGGGCAGCCCCAGCATTTT
TRBV18	-	11	TRBJ2-5	many	CASSPQETQYF	TGTGCCAGCTCACCCCAAGAGACCCAGTACTTC
TRBV10-3	TRBD2	15	TRBJ2-2	many	CAIRPSSGNTGELFF	TGTGCCATCAGACCTTCTAGCGGGAACACCGGGGAGCTGTTTTTT
TRBV3-1	-	13	TRBJ2-5	few	CASSQAVWETQYF	TGTGCCAGCAGCCAAGCCGTGTGGGAGACCCAGTACTTC
TRBV18	-	13	TRBJ2-1	many	CASSPPNGDEQFF	TGTGCCAGCTCACCACCGAATGGGGATGAGCAGTTCTTC
TRBV12-3/TRBV12-4	-	14	TRBJ2-1	many	CASSLGTANNEQFF	TGTGCCAGCAGTTTAGGGACAGCCAACAATGAGCAGTTCTTC
TRBV2	TRBD1	13	TRBJ1-2	many	CASSEWTGVGYTF	TGTGCCAGCAGTGAATGGACAGGGGTTGGCTACACCTTC
TRBV13	TRBD1	16	TRBJ1-3	many	CASSYGTGLGGNTIYF	TGTGCCAGCAGTTACGGGACAGGGTTGGGCGGAAACACCATATATTTT
TRBV24-1	-	11	TRBJ2-5	few	CATSVDETQYF	TGTGCCACCAGTGTGGACGAGACCCAGTACTTC
TRBV5-1	-	16	TRBJ2-7	-	CASSLAVGESSYEQYF	TGCGCCAGCAGCTTGGCCGTGGGGGAGAGCTCCTACGAGCAGTACTTC
TRBV11-3	TRBD2	17	TRBJ2-7	many	CASSSGTSGPGTYEQYF	TGTGCCAGCAGCTCTGGGACTAGCGGCCCGGGGACCTACGAGCAGTACTTC
TRBV11-2	TRBD1	17	TRBJ1-1	many	CASTSKKQGRLVTEAFF	TGTGCCAGCACCTCGAAGAAACAGGGGAGGTTGGTCACTGAAGCTTTCTTT